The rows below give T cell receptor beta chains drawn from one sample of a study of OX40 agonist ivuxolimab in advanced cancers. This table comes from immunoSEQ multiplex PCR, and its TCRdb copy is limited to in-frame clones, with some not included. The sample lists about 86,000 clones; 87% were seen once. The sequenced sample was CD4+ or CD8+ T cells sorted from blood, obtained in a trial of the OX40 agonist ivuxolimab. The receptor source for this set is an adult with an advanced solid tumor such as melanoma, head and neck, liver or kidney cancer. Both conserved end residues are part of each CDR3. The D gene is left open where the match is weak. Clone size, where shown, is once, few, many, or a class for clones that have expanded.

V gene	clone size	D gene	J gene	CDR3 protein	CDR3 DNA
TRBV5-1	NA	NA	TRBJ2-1	CASSLEDSAYNEQFF	TGCGCCAGCAGCTTGGAGGACAGCGCCTACAATGAGCAGTTCTTC
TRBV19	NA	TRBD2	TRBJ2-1	CASTPGLQGDEQFF	TGTGCCAGTACCCCGGGACTACAAGGCGATGAGCAGTTCTTC
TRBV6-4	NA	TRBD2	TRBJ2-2	CASRPYRGREAGELFF	TGTGCCAGCAGACCCTACCGGGGACGGGAGGCTGGGGAGCTGTTTTTT
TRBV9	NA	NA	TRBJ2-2	CASSVGPTGELFF	TGTGCCAGCAGCGTAGGACCTACGGGGGAGCTGTTTTTT
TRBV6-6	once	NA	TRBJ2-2	CASYNRRIEIAGELFF	TGTGCCAGCTATAATCGTCGAATCGAAATTGCCGGGGAGCTGTTTTTT
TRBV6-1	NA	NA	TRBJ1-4	CASSEEAREEKLFF	TGTGCCAGCAGTGAAGAGGCCAGGGAGGAAAAACTGTTTTTT
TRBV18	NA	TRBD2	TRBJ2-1	CASSPTRASGDNNEQFF	TGTGCCAGCTCACCAACTAGGGCTAGCGGGGATAACAATGAGCAGTTCTTC
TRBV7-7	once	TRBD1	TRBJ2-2	CASSLAPGQVPNTGELFF	TGTGCCAGCAGCTTAGCGCCGGGACAGGTCCCGAACACCGGGGAGCTGTTTTTT
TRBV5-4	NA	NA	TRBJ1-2	CASSLYGTYGYTF	TGTGCCAGCAGCTTGTATGGGACCTATGGCTACACCTTC
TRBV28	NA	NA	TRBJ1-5	CASKNNQPQHF	TGTGCCAGCAAGAACAATCAGCCCCAGCATTTT
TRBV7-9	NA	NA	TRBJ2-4	CASSLGLGNIQYF	TGTGCCAGCAGCTTAGGTCTGGGGAACATTCAGTACTTC
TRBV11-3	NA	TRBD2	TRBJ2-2	CASSLIVAGGPGELFF	TGTGCCAGCAGCTTAATAGTAGCGGGAGGTCCCGGGGAGCTGTTTTTT
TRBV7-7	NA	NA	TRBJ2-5	CASSLSLDSQETQYF	TGTGCTAGCAGCTTATCATTGGACAGCCAAGAGACCCAGTACTTC
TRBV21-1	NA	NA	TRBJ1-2	CASSPLFRGGYGYTF	TGTGCCAGCAGCCCTCTCTTTCGGGGAGGCTATGGCTACACCTTC
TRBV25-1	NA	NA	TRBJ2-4	CASSPNREGAGGKNIQYF	TGTGCCAGCAGCCCGAATCGGGAGGGGGCTGGTGGCAAAAACATTCAGTACTTC
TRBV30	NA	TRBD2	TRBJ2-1	CAWRKPLAGAFNEQFF	TGTGCCTGGAGAAAACCCCTAGCGGGAGCCTTCAATGAGCAGTTCTTC
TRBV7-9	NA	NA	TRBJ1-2	CASSFLDTGYTF	TGTGCCAGCAGCTTCCTAGATACAGGCTACACCTTC
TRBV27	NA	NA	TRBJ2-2	CASSLNPGLPQYTGELFF	TGTGCCAGCAGTTTAAATCCGGGACTCCCACAATACACCGGGGAGCTGTTTTTT
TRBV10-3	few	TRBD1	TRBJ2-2	CAISAQGVTGELFF	TGTGCCATCAGCGCACAGGGGGTGACCGGGGAGCTGTTTTTT
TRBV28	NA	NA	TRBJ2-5	CASRIQGGETQYF	TGTGCCAGCAGGATACAGGGTGGAGAGACCCAGTACTTC
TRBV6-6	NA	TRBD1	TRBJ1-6	CASSHRQGPNSPLHF	TGTGCCAGCAGTCACCGACAGGGCCCTAATTCACCCCTCCACTTT
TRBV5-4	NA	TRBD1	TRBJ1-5	CASSVYDRGNQPQHF	TGTGCCAGCAGCGTCTATGACAGGGGTAATCAGCCCCAGCATTTT
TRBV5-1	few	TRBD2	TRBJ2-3	CASSPSGLGGTDTQYF	TGCGCCAGCAGCCCCTCCGGACTAGGTGGCACAGATACGCAGTATTTT
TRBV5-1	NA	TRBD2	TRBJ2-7	CASSPQSGTSSYEQYF	TGCGCCAGCAGCCCGCAATCCGGGACTAGCTCCTACGAGCAGTACTTC
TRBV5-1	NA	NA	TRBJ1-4	CASSLAAAVNEKLFF	TGCGCCAGCAGCTTGGCCGCGGCAGTTAATGAAAAACTGTTTTTT
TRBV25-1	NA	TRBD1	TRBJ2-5	CASRIDGQGAQYF	TGTGCCAGCAGGATCGATGGCCAGGGGGCCCAGTACTTC
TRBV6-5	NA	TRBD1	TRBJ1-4	CASRQGNNEKLFF	TGTGCCAGCAGACAGGGGAATAATGAAAAACTGTTTTTT
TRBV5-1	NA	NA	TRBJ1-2	CASSLAKQVGYTF	TGCGCCAGCAGCTTGGCGAAACAGGTTGGCTACACCTTC
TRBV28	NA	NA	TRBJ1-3	CASSSPAAGSDTIYF	TGTGCCAGCAGTTCCCCGGCGGCAGGGAGCGACACCATATATTTT
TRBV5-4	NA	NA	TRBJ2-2	CASSPDSSLTNTGELFF	TGTGCCAGCAGCCCCGACTCCAGCCTAACGAACACCGGGGAGCTGTTTTTT
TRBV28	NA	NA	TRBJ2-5	CASSLAGSQETQYF	TGTGCCAGCAGTTTGGCAGGGAGCCAAGAGACCCAGTACTTC
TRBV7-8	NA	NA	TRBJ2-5	CASSPRGGGGQETQYF	TGTGCCAGCAGCCCCAGGGGGGGTGGCGGGCAAGAGACCCAGTACTTC
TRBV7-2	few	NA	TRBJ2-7	CASSLVKAYEQYF	TGTGCCAGCAGCTTAGTCAAGGCCTACGAGCAGTACTTC
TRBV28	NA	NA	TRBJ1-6	CASSRSNPPLHF	TGTGCCAGCAGTAGATCAAATCCACCCCTCCACTTT
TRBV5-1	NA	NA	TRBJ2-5	CASSQSQETQYF	TGCGCCAGCAGCCAAAGCCAAGAGACCCAGTACTTC
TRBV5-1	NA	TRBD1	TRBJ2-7	CASSHTTGDEQYF	TGCGCCAGCAGCCACACGACAGGGGACGAGCAGTACTTC
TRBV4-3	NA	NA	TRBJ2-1	CASSQVAGGDFEQFF	TGCGCCAGCAGCCAAGTGGCAGGGGGGGATTTTGAGCAGTTCTTC
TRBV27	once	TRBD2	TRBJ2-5	CASSSPGGPKQETQYF	TGTGCCAGCAGTTCCCCGGGAGGGCCCAAGCAAGAGACCCAGTACTTC
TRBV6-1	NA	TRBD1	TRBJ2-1	CASRGIDRAHEQFF	TGTGCCAGCAGGGGAATAGACAGGGCCCATGAGCAGTTCTTC
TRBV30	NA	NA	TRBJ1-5	CAWSQDGGSGGNQPQHF	TGTGCCTGGAGCCAGGACGGGGGTTCGGGGGGCAATCAGCCCCAGCATTTT
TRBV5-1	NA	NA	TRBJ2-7	CASSYNDRRSSYEQYF	TGCGCCAGCAGCTACAACGACAGGAGAAGCTCCTACGAGCAGTACTTC
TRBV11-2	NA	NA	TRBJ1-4	CASSRENEKLFF	TGTGCCAGCAGCCGGGAGAATGAAAAACTGTTTTTT
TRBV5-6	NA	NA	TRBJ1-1	CASSSRAGDPEAFF	TGTGCCAGCAGCTCCAGAGCAGGGGACCCTGAAGCTTTCTTT
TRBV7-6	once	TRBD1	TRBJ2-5	CASSGDRVGETQYF	TGTGCCAGCAGCGGAGACAGGGTTGGTGAGACCCAGTACTTC
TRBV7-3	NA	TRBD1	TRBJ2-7	CASSLNPGQAYEQYF	TGTGCCAGCAGCTTAAACCCGGGACAGGCCTACGAGCAGTACTTC
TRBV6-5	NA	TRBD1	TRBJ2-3	CASSPGQVTLDTQYF	TGTGCCAGCAGTCCCGGACAGGTAACGCTCGATACGCAGTATTTT
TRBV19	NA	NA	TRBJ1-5	CASSGIVNQPQHF	TGTGCCAGTAGCGGGATAGTCAATCAGCCCCAGCATTTT
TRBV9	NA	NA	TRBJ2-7	CASSRRDSEQYF	TGTGCCAGCAGCCGGAGAGACAGCGAGCAGTACTTC
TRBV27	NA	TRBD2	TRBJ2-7	CASSTSRRRTSVSYEQYF	TGTGCCAGCAGTACCTCCCGCCGCAGGACTAGCGTTTCCTACGAGCAGTACTTC
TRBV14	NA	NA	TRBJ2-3	CASSISRGTTDTQYF	TGTGCCAGCAGCATATCCAGGGGAACGACAGATACGCAGTATTTT
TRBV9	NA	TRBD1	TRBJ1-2	CASSVVGQGAENYGYTF	TGTGCCAGCAGCGTAGTCGGCCAGGGGGCTGAAAACTATGGCTACACCTTC
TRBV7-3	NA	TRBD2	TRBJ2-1	CASSLDGSGGKQFF	TGTGCCAGCAGCTTAGACGGGTCCGGGGGGAAGCAGTTCTTC